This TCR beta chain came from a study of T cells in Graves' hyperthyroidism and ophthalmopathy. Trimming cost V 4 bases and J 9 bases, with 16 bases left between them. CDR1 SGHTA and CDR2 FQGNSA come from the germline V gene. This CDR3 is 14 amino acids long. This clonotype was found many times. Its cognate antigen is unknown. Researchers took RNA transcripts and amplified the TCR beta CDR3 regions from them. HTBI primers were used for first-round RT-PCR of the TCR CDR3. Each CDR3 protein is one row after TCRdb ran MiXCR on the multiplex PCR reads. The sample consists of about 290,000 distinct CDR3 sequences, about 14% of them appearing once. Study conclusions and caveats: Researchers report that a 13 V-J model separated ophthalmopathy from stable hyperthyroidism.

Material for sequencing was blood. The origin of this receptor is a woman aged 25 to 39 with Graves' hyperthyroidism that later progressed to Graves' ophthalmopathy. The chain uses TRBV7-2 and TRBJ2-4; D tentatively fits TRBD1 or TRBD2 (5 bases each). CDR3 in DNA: TGTGCCAGCAGCTCCGGGACCTCCTACCGCATTCAGTACTTC. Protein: CASSSGTSYRIQYF.